A single sample gave rise to the 29 T cell receptor beta chains below, sequenced in a study of cytomegalovirus exposure and HLA in healthy donors. 60 Vbeta and 13 Jbeta primers were used in PCR. TCRdb's table, derived via immunoSEQ multiplex PCR, lists solely in-frame clones and lacks some. The sample includes about 200,000 clones, about 88% of them seen just once. The material sequenced was PBMCs. The origin of the receptors is a woman younger than 45 in good health and CMV-seronegative.

The chain employs TRBV5-1 and TRBJ2-1; TRBD1 is a possible D gene (5 bases). V gave up 1 base and J gave up 2 bases, with 19 bases separating them. Germline assignment: CDR1 SGHRS and CDR2 YFSETQ. CDR3 length: 18 residues. The CDR3 sequence: CASSLNLGPGNAYNEQFF. CDR3 DNA: TGCGCCAGCAGCTTGAATTTAGGACCAGGGAATGCCTACAATGAGCAGTTCTTC.

This sequence joins TRBV5-4 and TRBJ2-4, with 8 bases matching TRBD1. CDR3 length equals 14 residues. With 4 bases clipped from V and 4 bases from J, the junction kept 4 bases outside the gene matches. Germline CDR1 SGHNT, CDR2 YYREEE (reference sequence). This chain's CDR3 is CASSLGQEKNIQYF. Here the CDR3 DNA reads TGTGCCAGCAGCCTGGGACAGGAAAAAAACATTCAGTACTTC.

This clone was observed once. The rearrangement uses TRBV28 and TRBJ1-1; 7 bases line up with TRBD1. Trimming at V came to 5 bases and at J to 4 bases, leaving 7 bases not matched to a gene. CDR3 length: 14 amino acids. Germline values: CDR1 MDHEN, CDR2 SYDVKM. Here the CDR3 reads CASSQRGLVTEAFF. The CDR3 DNA reads TGTGCCAGCAGTCAAAGGGGGCTGGTCACTGAAGCTTTCTTT.

A single count supports this clone. The rearrangement joins TRBV6-5 to TRBJ2-5; tentatively, D is TRBD1 (5 bases). V gave up 7 bases and J gave up 1 base, with 16 bases separating them. The germline CDR1 and CDR2 sequences are MNHEY and SVGAGI. CDR3 length: 15 residues. CDR3 loop: CASNQGASLQETQYF. The CDR3 DNA is TGTGCCAGCAATCAAGGGGCATCCCTCCAAGAGACCCAGTACTTC.

The V and J genes are TRBV7-9 and TRBJ2-2, with D possibly TRBD1 on 5 matching bases. The V end was cut by 5 bases, the J end by 7 bases, with 17 bases between. Germline CDR1 SEHNR, CDR2 FQNEAQ (reference sequence). This CDR3 contains 15 residues. CDR3 amino acids: CASSLSSGWYGELFF. CDR3 DNA sequence: TGTGCCAGCAGCCTCTCCTCAGGGTGGTACGGGGAGCTGTTTTTT.

CDR3 region: CASSRRQGPNEKLFF. The CDR3 nucleotides read TGCGCCAGCAGCCGGAGACAGGGGCCTAATGAAAAACTGTTTTTT. The chain joins TRBV5-1 to TRBJ1-4; 8 nucleotides align to TRBD1. Per the germline V gene, CDR1 is SGHRS and CDR2 is YFSETQ. V lost 4 bases and J lost 3; bases outside the gene matches: 5. CDR3 length equals 15 residues.

A single count supports this clone. The chain links TRBV27 to TRBJ2-1; 13 bases align to TRBD2. Looked up from germline, CDR1 is MNHEY and CDR2 is SMNVEV (reference sequence). CDR3 length equals 19 residues. The V and J ends lost 5 bases and 0 bases, in that order; junction bases with no gene match: 10. The CDR3 DNA reads as TGTGCCAGCAGTAGCCGGGGACTAGCGGGACCATTCTCCTACAATGAGCAGTTCTTC. Translating gives CASSSRGLAGPFSYNEQFF.

This clone has only one observation. CDR3 nucleotides: TGCAGCGTTGACCTCTGGGGGGGGGAGATAAACTATGGCTACACCTTC. This sequence encodes CSVDLWGGEINYGYTF. The chain couples TRBV29-1 to TRBJ1-2; a weak D match, TRBD1 (5 bases). Germline V gene lookup returns CDR1 SQVTM and CDR2 ANQGSEA. Trimming cost V 3 bases and J 2 bases, with 19 bases left between them. This CDR3 has 16 amino acids.

The V gene is TRBV19, the J gene TRBJ1-1, with D perhaps matching TRBD1 (5 bases). V gave up 4 bases and J gave up 6 bases, with 18 bases separating them. Germline CDR1 reads LNHDA; CDR2 reads SQIVND (reference sequence). The length of the CDR3 is 15 residues. The CDR3, as DNA: TGTGCCAGTAGTAGTAGAGGGGCCCGGGGGGCTGAAGCTTTCTTT. It is translated as CASSSRGARGAEAFF.

This chain links TRBV20-1 with TRBJ2-4; no firm D call. The length of the CDR3 is 10 residues. Germline assignment: CDR1 DFQATT and CDR2 SNEGSKA (reference sequence). Between the trimmed V and J ends, which lost 3 bases and 8 bases, there was a span of 5 bases. The CDR3, as DNA: TGCAGTGCTAGTCTCGACATTCAGTACTTC. It codes for CSASLDIQYF.

The rearrangement links TRBV7-9 to TRBJ1-4, with 7 bases matching TRBD1. This CDR3 region has 18 residues. V lost 0 bases, J lost 7 bases, and 14 bases stayed unmatched. The germline gives CDR1 SEHNR, CDR2 FQNEAQ (reference sequence). The CDR3 here is CASSLATLIRGLGEKLFF. The CDR3 nucleotides read TGTGCCAGCAGCTTAGCGACCTTGATAAGGGGGCTGGGTGAAAAACTGTTTTTT.

This clone was detected only a few times. This chain links TRBV4-1 with TRBJ2-7, with D possibly matching TRBD2 (5 bases). The CDR3 is 13 amino acids. Germline V gene lookup returns CDR1 MGHRA and CDR2 YSYEKL. V shed 0 bases and J shed 4 bases, with 7 bases lying between them. Written as DNA, the CDR3 is TGCGCCAGCAGCCAAGATAGGGAGTACGAGCAGTACTTC. It codes for CASSQDREYEQYF.

This clone has a single count. The V gene is TRBV5-1, the J gene TRBJ2-1, with 7 bases fitting TRBD2. The junction had 13 bases not matched to a gene; V was cut back by 5 bases and J by 8 bases. CDR1 SGHRS and CDR2 YFSETQ come from the germline V gene. The CDR3 is 15 residues long. The CDR3 loop reads CASRTAGIAGDEQFF. The CDR3 coding sequence is TGCGCCAGCAGGACCGCCGGGATAGCGGGTGATGAGCAGTTCTTC.

V and J are TRBV28 and TRBJ1-5; 7 nucleotides agree with TRBD1. CDR1 and CDR2 from the germline V gene are MDHEN and SYDVKM. The CDR3 is 12 residues long. The trim removed 6 bases at V and 4 bases at J, leaving 0 bases unmatched. CDR3 nucleotide sequence: TGTGCCAGCAGACAGGGGAATCAGCCCCAGCATTTT. The encoded protein is CASRQGNQPQHF.

V and J are TRBV28 and TRBJ2-3, with 10 bases identical to TRBD1. CDR3 size: 15 residues. J was trimmed by 4 bases and V by 4 bases; bases with no gene match: 5. CDR1 is MDHEN, CDR2 SYDVKM, per germline. This chain's CDR3 is CASSSLDRGADTQYF. The CDR3 DNA follows: TGTGCCAGCAGTTCCTTGGACAGGGGGGCAGATACGCAGTATTTT.

The V gene is TRBV7-9, the J gene TRBJ1-2; D is undetermined. Germline assignment: CDR1 SEHNR and CDR2 FQNEAQ (reference sequence). V lost 2 bases to trimming and J lost 8 bases, with 15 bases between them. The CDR3 sequence is 14 residues long. CDR3 amino acids: CASSLPFGVNGYTF. DNA for the CDR3: TGTGCCAGCAGCTTACCCTTCGGGGTAAACGGCTACACCTTC.

The chain joins TRBV6-1 to TRBJ1-2, with D unclear. The V and J ends lost 8 bases and 4 bases respectively, with 11 bases between them. The CDR3 contains 12 residues. The germline V gene has CDR1 MNHNS and CDR2 SASEGT. The CDR3 coding sequence is TGTGCCAGCGCAACAGCACGCTATGGCTACACCTTC. As protein: CASATARYGYTF.

This clone is a singleton in its sample. The V and J genes are TRBV5-1 and TRBJ2-5; the D gene is possibly TRBD1 (6 bases). This CDR3 contains 13 residues. V shed 4 bases and J shed 1 base, with 8 bases lying between them. Per the germline V gene, CDR1 is SGHRS and CDR2 is YFSETQ. CDR3 sequence (DNA): TGCGCCAGCAGCGCGGACAGCCAAGAGACCCAGTACTTC. Translated, it gives CASSADSQETQYF.

The J gene is TRBJ1-1, the V gene TRBV2; 10 bases line up with TRBD1. This CDR3 is 14 amino acids long. In germline, CDR1 is SNHLY, CDR2 FYNNEI. The V and J ends lost 5 bases and 7 bases, in that order; junction bases with no gene match: 7. As DNA, the CDR3 is TGTGCCAGCAGTCCGGGACAGGGGATGGATGAAGCTTTCTTT. Protein: CASSPGQGMDEAFF.

As regards this clone: The sample holds other DNA sequences that translate to the same CDR3. CDR3 sequence reads: CASSPTAGEQYF. In nucleotides, the CDR3 is TGTGCCAGCAGTCCAACCGCGGGGGAGCAGTACTTC. The rearrangement uses TRBV27 and TRBJ2-7; D may be TRBD2 (6 bases). The CDR3 has 12 residues. Germline lookup yields CDR1 MNHEY and CDR2 SMNVEV (reference sequence). Trimming cost V 5 bases and J 7 bases, with 12 bases left between them.

The chain is built from TRBV27 and TRBJ2-1; 9 bases match TRBD1. V lost 3 bases to trimming and J lost 4 bases; unmatched junction nucleotides: 7. Germline V gene data show CDR1 as MNHEY and CDR2 as SMNVEV (reference sequence). CDR3 size: 16 residues. The CDR3 nucleotides are TGTGCCAGCAGTTTGACAGGGGGACTCATTTACAATGAGCAGTTCTTC. It translates to CASSLTGGLIYNEQFF.

V gene TRBV6-1 combines with J gene TRBJ2-1, with TRBD1 as a possible D gene (6 bases). Trimming took 8 bases from V and 3 from J, leaving 8 bases between them. Germline V gives CDR1 MNHNS, CDR2 SASEGT. CDR3 length: 12 amino acids. The CDR3 loop is CASWDIYNEQFF. The CDR3 nucleotides read TGTGCCAGCTGGGACATCTACAATGAGCAGTTCTTC.

V gene TRBV11-2 combines with J gene TRBJ2-3, with 13 bases aligning to TRBD2. There are 16 residues in the CDR3. Germline lookup yields CDR1 SGHAT and CDR2 FQNNGV. V was pared by 1 base and J by 5 bases, with 3 bases of the junction left unmatched. The CDR3 region is CASSLAGLAGVDTQYF. The CDR3 region has the DNA TGTGCCAGCAGCTTAGCTGGACTAGCGGGAGTAGATACGCAGTATTTT.

The chain combines TRBV10-3 with TRBJ1-5; D not certain. Germline CDR1 is ENHRY and CDR2 is SYGVKD. There are 13 residues in the CDR3. The CDR3 coding sequence is TGTGCTATTCGAGCACTCCCCAATCAGCCCCAGCATTTT. Protein sequence: CAIRALPNQPQHF.

The chain uses TRBV6-5 and TRBJ2-3; 12 nucleotides line up with TRBD2. Germline trimming cut 6 bases from V and 5 bases from J; bases unmatched to any gene: 6. CDR3 length: 15 amino acids. The germline V gene has CDR1 MNHEY and CDR2 SVGAGI. Here the CDR3 reads CASSLAGGPLDTQYF. The CDR3 nucleotides are TGTGCCAGCAGCCTAGCGGGGGGGCCCCTAGATACGCAGTATTTT.

Concerning this clone: The junction shows a germline mismatch at one end, possibly a read error. The rearrangement uses TRBV25-1 and TRBJ2-4; 11 nucleotides align to TRBD2. Germline CDR1 and CDR2: MGHDK and SYGVNS. The CDR3 is 15 amino acids. CDR3 residues: CASSASLAGVNNQCF. In DNA form, the CDR3 reads TGTGCCAGCAGTGCCTCACTAGCGGGAGTGAATAATCAGTGCTTC.

This clone was seen a few times. V usage is TRBV21-1 and J usage is TRBJ1-5; TRBD1 reflects the table's D call only, with no check against the DNA. TRBV21-1 is a recognized pseudogene. This CDR3 has 16 residues. CDR3: CASSKIRGNYNQPQHF. The CDR3 DNA is TGTGCCAGCAGCAAAATAAGGGGGAATTATAATCAGCCCCAGCATTTT.

The V and J genes are TRBV10-1 and TRBJ2-1, with 7 bases identical to TRBD1. Germline V gene lookup returns CDR1 WNHNN and CDR2 SYGVQD (reference sequence). Losses at the gene ends were 6 bases for V and 3 bases for J; bases not matched to a gene: 8. This CDR3 contains 15 residues. The CDR3 coding sequence is TGCGCCAGCAGAGCAAGGGGGACAGTCTACAATGAGCAGTTCTTC. Its protein is CASRARGTVYNEQFF.

This sequence joins TRBV5-1 and TRBJ2-5; D gene uncertain. Germline V CDR1 and CDR2: SGHRS, YFSETQ. Trimming took 4 bases from V and 5 from J, leaving 12 bases between them. This CDR3 has 13 amino acids. The CDR3 loop reads CASSPSLVETQYF. The CDR3 nucleotides read TGCGCCAGCAGCCCCTCCCTAGTGGAGACCCAGTACTTC. Complete variable domain (other parts from reference TRBV5-1 and TRBJ2-5): KAGVTQTPRYLIKTRGQQVTLSCSPISGHRSVSWYQQTPGQGLQFLFEYFSETQRNKGNFPGRFSGRQFSNSRSEMNVSTLELGDSALYLCASSPSLVETQYFGPGTRLLVL.